This T cell receptor beta chain is from a study of blood T cell repertoires in COVID-19. Study-wide background: The United States, Italy and Spain provided the acute and convalescent COVID-19 samples.

This table comes from immunoSEQ multiplex PCR, and its TCRdb copy is limited to in-frame clones, with some not included. There are about 230,000 clones in the sample; around four fifths occur only once, and around 2.6% lies in the top ten. The germline V gene encodes CDR1 MNHNY and CDR2 SVGAGI (reference sequence). CDR3 length: 15 residues. With 5 bases clipped from V and 1 base from J, the junction kept 5 bases outside the gene matches. The sequence was collected from a woman in her seventies with active or convalescent COVID-19. The chain uses TRBV6-6 and TRBJ1-1, with TRBD1 matching 9 bases. What was sequenced was peripheral blood. CDR3: CASSPPGQGNTEAFF. CDR3 DNA: TGTGCCAGCAGTCCTCCGGGACAGGGGAACACTGAAGCTTTCTTT.